This is a list of T cell receptor beta chains from one sample in a study of T cell repertoires in cytomegalovirus infection. TCRdb called the reads again in MiXCR, with one record for every CDR3 protein. The sample shows a few hundred thousand distinct CDR3 sequences, roughly 15% of them seen only once. Sequencing used PBMCs. Source of these receptors: a human donor in good health (CMV status not recorded). Some clones in this sample may be carry-over from other donors' samples. The CDR3 runs from the conserved cysteine through the conserved F or W. D genes are given only for firm matches. The size of a clone is reported for some rows only, either as once, few or many, or as a class for expanded clones.

CDR3aa: CASSTDGYPGANVLTF; CDR3nt: TGTGCCAGCAGCACCGACGGCTACCCTGGGGCCAACGTCCTGACTTTC; j_gene: TRBJ2-6; v_gene: TRBV5-6; abundance: many; d_gene: NA
CDR3aa: CSARVRLAGSRGDEQFF; CDR3nt: TGCAGTGCTAGAGTTAGGCTAGCGGGGTCGCGGGGTGATGAGCAGTTCTTC; j_gene: TRBJ2-1; v_gene: TRBV20-1; abundance: NA; d_gene: TRBD2
CDR3aa: CASSPRDRGDTQYF; CDR3nt: TGTGCCAGCAGCCCCCGGGACAGGGGGGATACGCAGTATTTT; j_gene: TRBJ2-3; v_gene: TRBV5-4; abundance: many; d_gene: TRBD1
CDR3aa: CASSYPGGSGTGELFF; CDR3nt: TGTGCCAGCAGTTATCCCGGGGGTTCGGGGACCGGGGAGCTGTTTTTT; j_gene: TRBJ2-2; v_gene: TRBV6-6; abundance: many; d_gene: NA
CDR3aa: CASSIGQNQPQHF; CDR3nt: TGTGCCAGTAGTATAGGGCAGAATCAGCCCCAGCATTTT; j_gene: TRBJ1-5; v_gene: TRBV19; abundance: NA; d_gene: NA
CDR3aa: CSVPDRGGADTQYF; CDR3nt: TGCAGCGTTCCCGACAGGGGAGGGGCAGATACGCAGTATTTT; j_gene: TRBJ2-3; v_gene: TRBV29-1; abundance: many; d_gene: NA
CDR3aa: CATSRDSYGYTF; CDR3nt: TGTGCCACCAGCAGGGACAGCTATGGCTACACCTTC; j_gene: TRBJ1-2; v_gene: TRBV15; abundance: NA; d_gene: NA
CDR3aa: CASKRGTSTYEQYF; CDR3nt: TGTGCCAGCAAACGAGGGACTTCCACCTACGAGCAGTACTTC; j_gene: TRBJ2-7; v_gene: TRBV6-2/TRBV6-3; abundance: many; d_gene: NA
CDR3aa: CASSFAPGEIFYEQYF; CDR3nt: TGTGCCAGCAGCTTCGCACCGGGGGAAATCTTCTACGAGCAGTACTTC; j_gene: TRBJ2-7; v_gene: TRBV7-2; abundance: few; d_gene: NA
CDR3aa: CASSLRGPPEAYNEQFF; CDR3nt: TGTGCCAGCAGTCTCAGGGGGCCGCCGGAGGCATACAATGAGCAGTTCTTC; j_gene: TRBJ2-1; v_gene: TRBV7-2; abundance: many; d_gene: TRBD1
CDR3aa: CASGVTNGNQPQHF; CDR3nt: TGTGCCAGTGGGGTAACGAATGGCAATCAGCCCCAGCATTTT; j_gene: TRBJ1-5; v_gene: TRBV6-1; abundance: many; d_gene: NA
CDR3aa: CASSNPGLAENEQFF; CDR3nt: TGTGCCAGCAGTAATCCGGGACTAGCGGAAAACGAGCAGTTCTTC; j_gene: TRBJ2-1; v_gene: TRBV6-2/TRBV6-3; abundance: many; d_gene: TRBD2
CDR3aa: CASSLVGRPWGTDTQYF; CDR3nt: TGTGCCAGCAGCTTAGTAGGTCGACCCTGGGGCACAGATACGCAGTATTTT; j_gene: TRBJ2-3; v_gene: TRBV7-9; abundance: few; d_gene: NA
CDR3aa: CSALFPSGSSYEQYF; CDR3nt: TGCAGTGCTCTCTTCCCTAGCGGTTCTTCCTACGAGCAGTACTTC; j_gene: TRBJ2-7; v_gene: TRBV20-1; abundance: few; d_gene: TRBD2
CDR3aa: CASSLAGLAGVTDTQYF; CDR3nt: TGTGCCAGCAGCTTAGCTGGACTAGCGGGAGTCACAGATACGCAGTATTTT; j_gene: TRBJ2-3; v_gene: TRBV7-6; abundance: many; d_gene: TRBD2
CDR3aa: CASSLGDRASGANVLTF; CDR3nt: TGTGCCAGCAGCTTAGGGGACAGGGCCTCTGGGGCCAACGTCCTGACTTTC; j_gene: TRBJ2-6; v_gene: TRBV7-2; abundance: many; d_gene: TRBD1
CDR3aa: CASSPPGQGNIQYF; CDR3nt: TGTGCCAGCAGCCCACCGGGACAGGGTAACATTCAGTACTTC; j_gene: TRBJ2-4; v_gene: TRBV7-9; abundance: NA; d_gene: TRBD1
CDR3aa: CASSLAPRYEQYF; CDR3nt: TGTGCCAGCAGTTTAGCGCCCCGGTACGAGCAGTACTTC; j_gene: TRBJ2-7; v_gene: TRBV12-3/TRBV12-4; abundance: NA; d_gene: NA
CDR3aa: CASPDLYEQYF; CDR3nt: TGCGCCAGCCCCGACCTCTACGAGCAGTACTTC; j_gene: TRBJ2-7; v_gene: TRBV23-1; abundance: NA; d_gene: NA
CDR3aa: CATAAGGGETQYF; CDR3nt: TGTGCCACCGCGGCCGGAGGTGGGGAGACCCAGTACTTC; j_gene: TRBJ2-5; v_gene: TRBV24-1; abundance: few; d_gene: NA